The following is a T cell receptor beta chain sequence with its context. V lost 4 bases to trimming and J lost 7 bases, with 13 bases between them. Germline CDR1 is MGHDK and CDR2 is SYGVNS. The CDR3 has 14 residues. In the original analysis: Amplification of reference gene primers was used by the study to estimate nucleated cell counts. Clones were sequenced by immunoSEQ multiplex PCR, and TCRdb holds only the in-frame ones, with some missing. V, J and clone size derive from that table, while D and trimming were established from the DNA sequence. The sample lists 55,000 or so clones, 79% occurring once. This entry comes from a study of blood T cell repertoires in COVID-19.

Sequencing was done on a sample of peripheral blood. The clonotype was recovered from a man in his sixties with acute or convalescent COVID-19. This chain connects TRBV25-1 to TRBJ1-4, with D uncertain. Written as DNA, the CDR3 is TGTGCCAGCAGTGTTCGCACCTCGAGTGAAAAACTGTTTTTT. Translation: CASSVRTSSEKLFF.